The 8 T cell receptor beta chains reported below all come from one sample, sequenced in a study of human CD8 memory T cell subsets (dated by TCRdb to 2018 to 2021). Sequencing was performed on a NextSeq 550. A Human TCR Profiling Kit was used to prepare UMI-labeled 5' RACE TCRbeta libraries. TCRdb reprocessed the sequencing reads and holds a single record per CDR3 protein sequence, with no DNA. The sample's table covers 17,000 or so distinct CDR3 sequences. Together, the top ten hold 5.5% to 6% of the sample. Material: CD8+ stem-like memory T cells (TSCM and TCM) sorted from PBMCs. Read against the paper, the sample's cell subset or site label means: stem-like memory CD8 T cells (TSTEM), CCR7+ PD-1- TIGIT-. Every receptor here comes from a human donor in good health.

This chain joins TRBV28 and TRBJ1-4. Germline V gene data show CDR1 as MDHEN and CDR2 as SYDVKM. CDR3 size: 16 residues. The chain's CDR3 is CASSSGDLGLGEKLFF.

The rearrangement uses TRBV3-1 and TRBJ2-5; TCRdb calls TRBD2, which cannot be checked without DNA. From germline, CDR1 is LGHDT and CDR2 YNNKEL (reference sequence). This CDR3 region has 14 residues. CDR3 loop: CASSQEWAEETQYF.

The chain combines TRBV5-5 with TRBJ1-1; TCRdb's assignment of TRBD1 cannot be checked, as there is no DNA. CDR1 is SGHKS and CDR2 is YYEKEE in the germline V gene (reference sequence). CDR3 length: 13 amino acids. CDR3 amino acids: CASSLGQITEAFF.

The rearrangement joins TRBV3-1 to TRBJ1-1; TCRdb's assignment of TRBD1 cannot be checked, as there is no DNA. The germline CDR1 and CDR2 sequences are LGHDT and YNNKEL (reference sequence). The CDR3 runs 15 residues. CDR3 protein: CASSPLPGWYTEAFF.

The chain has TRBV20-1 and TRBJ2-7; the TRBD1 assignment by TCRdb is unverifiable without DNA. The CDR3 has 15 residues. CDR1 DFQATT and CDR2 SNEGSKA come from the germline V gene (reference sequence). CDR3 residues: CSASNFDSTSYEQYF.

This clonotype shows up as medium-sized by frequency. The J gene is TRBJ2-7, the V gene TRBV20-1; the TRBD2 assignment by TCRdb is unverifiable without DNA. Germline assignment: CDR1 DFQATT and CDR2 SNEGSKA (reference sequence). CDR3 length: 15 residues. The CDR3 loop reads CSARAPGLPIYEQYF.

The V gene is TRBV11-2, the J gene TRBJ2-3. Germline V lookup: CDR1 SGHAT, CDR2 FQNNGV. The CDR3 is made up of 13 amino acids. The CDR3 reads CASSGSGPDTQYF.

This chain's CDR3 is CASSEMGGFAYGYTF. The rearrangement joins TRBV2 to TRBJ1-2; TCRdb selects TRBD1, and the lack of DNA leaves this call unchecked. CDR3 length: 15 residues. From germline, CDR1 is SNHLY and CDR2 FYNNEI.